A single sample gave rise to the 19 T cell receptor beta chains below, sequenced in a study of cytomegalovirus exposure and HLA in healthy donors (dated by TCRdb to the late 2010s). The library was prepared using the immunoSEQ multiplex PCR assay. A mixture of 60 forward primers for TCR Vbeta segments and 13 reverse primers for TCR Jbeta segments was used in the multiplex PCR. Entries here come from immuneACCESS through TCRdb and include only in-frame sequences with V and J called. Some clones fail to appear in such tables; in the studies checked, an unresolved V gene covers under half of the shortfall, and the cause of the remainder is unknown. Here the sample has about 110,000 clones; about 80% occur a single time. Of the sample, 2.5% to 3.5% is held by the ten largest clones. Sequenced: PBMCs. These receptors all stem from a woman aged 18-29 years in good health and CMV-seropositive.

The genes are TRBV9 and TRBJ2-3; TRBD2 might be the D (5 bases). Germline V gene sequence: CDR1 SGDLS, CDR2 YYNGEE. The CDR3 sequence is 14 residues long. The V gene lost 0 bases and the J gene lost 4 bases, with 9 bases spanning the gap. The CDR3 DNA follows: TGTGCCAGCAGCGTAGCCGGGAACTCAGATACGCAGTATTTT. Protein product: CASSVAGNSDTQYF.

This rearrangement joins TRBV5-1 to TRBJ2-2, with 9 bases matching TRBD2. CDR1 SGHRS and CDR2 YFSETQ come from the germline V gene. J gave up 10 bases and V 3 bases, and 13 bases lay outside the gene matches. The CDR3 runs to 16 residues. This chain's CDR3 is CASSSNSGRGPEELFF. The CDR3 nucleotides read TGCGCCAGCAGCTCGAATAGCGGGAGAGGACCCGAGGAGCTGTTTTTT.

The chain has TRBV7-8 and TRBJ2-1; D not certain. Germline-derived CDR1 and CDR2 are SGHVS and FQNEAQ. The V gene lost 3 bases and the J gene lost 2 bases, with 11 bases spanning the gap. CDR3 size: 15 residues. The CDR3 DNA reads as TGTGCCAGCAGCTTCTACCAAACCACCTACAATGAGCAGTTCTTC. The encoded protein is CASSFYQTTYNEQFF.

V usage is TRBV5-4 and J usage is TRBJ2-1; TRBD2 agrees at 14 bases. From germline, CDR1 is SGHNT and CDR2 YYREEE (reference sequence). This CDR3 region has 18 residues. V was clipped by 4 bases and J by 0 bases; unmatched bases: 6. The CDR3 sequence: CASSPGTSGGSSYNEQFF. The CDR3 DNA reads TGTGCCAGCAGCCCGGGGACTAGCGGGGGAAGCTCCTACAATGAGCAGTTCTTC.

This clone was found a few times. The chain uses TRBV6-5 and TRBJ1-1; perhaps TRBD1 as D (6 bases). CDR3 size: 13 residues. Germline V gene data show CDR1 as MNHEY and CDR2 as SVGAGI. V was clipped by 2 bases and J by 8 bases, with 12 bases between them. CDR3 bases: TGTGCCAGCAGTTACCAGGGGAGGGCGGAAGCTTTCTTT. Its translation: CASSYQGRAEAFF.

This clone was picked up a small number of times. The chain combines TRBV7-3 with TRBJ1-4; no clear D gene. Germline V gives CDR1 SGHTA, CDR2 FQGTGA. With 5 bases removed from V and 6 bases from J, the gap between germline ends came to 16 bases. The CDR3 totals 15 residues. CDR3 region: CASSPGLFADEKLFF. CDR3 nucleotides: TGTGCCAGCAGCCCCGGACTTTTCGCCGATGAAAAACTGTTTTTT.

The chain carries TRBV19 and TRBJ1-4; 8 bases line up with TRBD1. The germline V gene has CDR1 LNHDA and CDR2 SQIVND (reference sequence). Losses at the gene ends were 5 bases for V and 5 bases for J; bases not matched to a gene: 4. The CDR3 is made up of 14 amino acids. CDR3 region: CASSHRGLNEKLFF. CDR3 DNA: TGTGCCAGTAGTCACAGGGGGTTGAATGAAAAACTGTTTTTT. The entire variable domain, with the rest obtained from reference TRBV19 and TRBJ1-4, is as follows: DGGITQSPKYLFRKEGQNVTLSCEQNLNHDAMYWYRQDPGQGLRLIYYSQIVNDFQKGDIAEGYSVSREKKESFPLTVTSAQKNPTAFYLCASSHRGLNEKLFFGSGTQLSVL.

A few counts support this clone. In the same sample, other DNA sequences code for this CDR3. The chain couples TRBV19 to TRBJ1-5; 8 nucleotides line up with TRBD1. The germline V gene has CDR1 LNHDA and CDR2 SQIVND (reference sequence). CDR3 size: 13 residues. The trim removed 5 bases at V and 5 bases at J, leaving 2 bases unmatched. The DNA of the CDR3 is TGTGCCAGTAGTGCGGACAGGGATCAGCCCCAGCATTTT. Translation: CASSADRDQPQHF.

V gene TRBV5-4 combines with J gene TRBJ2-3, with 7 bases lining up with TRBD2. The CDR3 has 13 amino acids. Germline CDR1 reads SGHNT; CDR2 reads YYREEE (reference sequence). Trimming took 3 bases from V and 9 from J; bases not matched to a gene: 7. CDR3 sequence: CASSWRRERTQYF. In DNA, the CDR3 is TGTGCCAGCAGCTGGCGGCGGGAGAGGACGCAGTATTTT. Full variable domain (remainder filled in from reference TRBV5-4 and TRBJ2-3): ETGVTQSPTHLIKTRGQQVTLRCSSQSGHNTVSWYQQALGQGPQFIFQYYREEENGRGNFPPRFSGLQFPNYSSELNVNALELDDSALYLCASSWRRERTQYFGPGTRLTVL.

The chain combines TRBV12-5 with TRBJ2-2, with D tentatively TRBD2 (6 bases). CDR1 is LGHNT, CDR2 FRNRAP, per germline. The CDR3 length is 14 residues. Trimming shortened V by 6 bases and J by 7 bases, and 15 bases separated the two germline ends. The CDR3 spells CASGLSGEDGELFF. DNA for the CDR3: TGTGCTAGTGGCCTTTCTGGGGAGGACGGGGAGCTGTTTTTT.

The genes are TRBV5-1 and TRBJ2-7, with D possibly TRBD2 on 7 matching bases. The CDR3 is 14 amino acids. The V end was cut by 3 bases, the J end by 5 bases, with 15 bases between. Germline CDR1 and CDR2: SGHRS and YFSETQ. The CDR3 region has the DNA TGCGCCAGCAGCTCAAGAGGGGGGGATAACGAGCAGTACTTC. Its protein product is CASSSRGGDNEQYF.

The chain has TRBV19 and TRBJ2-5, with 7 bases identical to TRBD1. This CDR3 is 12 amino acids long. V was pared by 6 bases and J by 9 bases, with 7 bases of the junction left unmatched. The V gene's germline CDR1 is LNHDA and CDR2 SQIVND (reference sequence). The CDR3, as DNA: TGTGCCAGTAGCAGTTCTCAGGGGGCCCAGTACTTC. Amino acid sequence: CASSSSQGAQYF. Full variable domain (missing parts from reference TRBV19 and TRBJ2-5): DGGITQSPKYLFRKEGQNVTLSCEQNLNHDAMYWYRQDPGQGLRLIYYSQIVNDFQKGDIAEGYSVSREKKESFPLTVTSAQKNPTAFYLCASSSSQGAQYFGPGTRLLVL.

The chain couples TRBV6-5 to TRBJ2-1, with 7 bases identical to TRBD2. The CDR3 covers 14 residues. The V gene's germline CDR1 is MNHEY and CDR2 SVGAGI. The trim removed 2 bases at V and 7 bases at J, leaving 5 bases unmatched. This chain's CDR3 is CASSYGGRSNEQFF. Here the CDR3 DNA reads TGTGCCAGCAGTTACGGCGGGAGATCAAATGAGCAGTTCTTC.

The CDR3: CASSHRLRGRSDTQYF. CDR3 DNA sequence: TGCGCCAGCAGCCATAGACTACGCGGGAGGTCGGATACGCAGTATTTT. The chain couples TRBV4-1 to TRBJ2-3, with 8 bases identical to TRBD2. The CDR3 is 16 residues long. The germline gives CDR1 MGHRA, CDR2 YSYEKL. V shed 3 bases and J 6 bases; nucleotides not matched to a gene: 11.

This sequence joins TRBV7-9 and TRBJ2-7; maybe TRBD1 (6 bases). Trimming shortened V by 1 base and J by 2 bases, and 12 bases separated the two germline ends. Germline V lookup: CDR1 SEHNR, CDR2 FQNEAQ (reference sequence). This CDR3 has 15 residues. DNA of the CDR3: TGTGCCAGCAGCTTAGTCCCGGGACACACCTACGAGCAGTACTTC. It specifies CASSLVPGHTYEQYF.

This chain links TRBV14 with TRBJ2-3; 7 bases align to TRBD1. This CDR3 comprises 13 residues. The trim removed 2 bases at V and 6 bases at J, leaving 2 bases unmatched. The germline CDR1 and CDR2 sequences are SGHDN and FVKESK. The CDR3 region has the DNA TGTGCCAGCAGCCAAACCAGGGGGGATACGCAGTATTTT. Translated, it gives CASSQTRGDTQYF.

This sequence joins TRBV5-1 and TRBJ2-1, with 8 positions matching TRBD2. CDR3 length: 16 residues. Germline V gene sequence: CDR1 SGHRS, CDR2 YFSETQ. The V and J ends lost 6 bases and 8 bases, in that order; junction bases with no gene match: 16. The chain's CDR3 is CASTPAGGGGPYEQFF. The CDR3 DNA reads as TGCGCCAGCACCCCGGCCGGGGGCGGGGGGCCATATGAGCAGTTCTTC.

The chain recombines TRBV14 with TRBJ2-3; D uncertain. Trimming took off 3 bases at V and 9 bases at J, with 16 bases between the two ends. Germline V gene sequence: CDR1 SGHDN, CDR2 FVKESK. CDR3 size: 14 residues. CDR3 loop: CASSHYALADTQYF. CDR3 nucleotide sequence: TGTGCCAGCAGCCATTACGCATTAGCCGACACGCAGTATTTT.

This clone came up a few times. This CDR3 is CASGFGGGGPGRESEQFF. CDR3 nucleotide sequence: TGTGCTAGTGGTTTTGGGGGGGGAGGGCCAGGCCGTGAGAGTGAGCAGTTCTTC. This chain joins TRBV12-5 and TRBJ2-1; TRBD2 matches 7 bases. The CDR3 is 18 residues long. Germline V lookup: CDR1 LGHNT, CDR2 FRNRAP. Trimming removed 3 bases from V and 9 bases from J; junction bases left unmatched: 20.